Below, 16 T cell receptor beta chains from the same sample are listed, as sequenced in a study of shared clonotypes between healthy human individuals. Sequencing was performed with immunoSEQ multiplex PCR; in TCRdb, only in-frame clones are kept and a portion is missing. The sample yields approximately 530,000 clones, 90% to 97% seen once. Sequences were obtained from naive CD4+ T cells sorted from blood. Described subset: CD45RA+ positively selected. These receptors came from a woman in her twenties or thirties in good health.

This clone was seen a single time. The gene calls are TRBV11-2 and TRBJ1-4; D is perhaps TRBD1 (6 bases). This CDR3 has 17 amino acids. The V end lost 6 bases, the J end lost 0 bases, and 17 bases lay between the germline ends. Germline CDR1 is SGHAT and CDR2 is FQNNGV. CDR3 DNA: TGTGCCAGCAGGTCCTGGGGACAACTTGCAACTAATGAAAAACTGTTTTTT. Translating it yields CASRSWGQLATNEKLFF. Supplemented by reference TRBV11-2 and TRBJ1-4, the full variable domain reads EAGVAQSPRYKIIEKRQSVAFWCNPISGHATLYWYQQILGQGPKLLIQFQNNGVVDDSQLPKDRFSAERLKGVDSTLKIQPAKLEDSAVYLCASRSWGQLATNEKLFFGSGTQLSVL.

This chain uses TRBV6-5 with TRBJ1-1; 7 bases line up with TRBD1. Trimming removed 2 bases from V and 3 bases from J; junction bases left unmatched: 3. Germline lookup yields CDR1 MNHEY and CDR2 SVGAGI. This CDR3 is built from 14 residues. CDR3 sequence reads: CASSYDGQDTEAFF. CDR3 bases: TGTGCCAGCAGTTACGACGGACAGGACACTGAAGCTTTCTTT.

V gene TRBV19 combines with J gene TRBJ1-5; D is unclear. Trimming stripped 6 bases from V and 1 base from J, with 13 bases between. Per the germline V gene, CDR1 is LNHDA and CDR2 is SQIVND (reference sequence). The CDR3 length is 15 residues. CDR3: CASSLTRESNQPQHF. The CDR3 bases are TGTGCCAGTAGCCTAACTCGGGAAAGCAATCAGCCCCAGCATTTT.

This clone appeared a single time. V usage is TRBV10-1 and J usage is TRBJ2-7; D is uncertain. CDR3 length: 13 residues. V shed 0 bases and J shed 2 bases, with 5 bases lying between them. Germline V gene sequence: CDR1 WNHNN, CDR2 SYGVQD (reference sequence). Here the CDR3 reads CASSESLTYEQYF. DNA of the CDR3: TGCGCCAGCAGTGAGTCCTTAACCTACGAGCAGTACTTC.

This rearrangement joins TRBV5-4 to TRBJ2-7; 13 bases line up with TRBD2. Germline lookup yields CDR1 SGHNT and CDR2 YYREEE (reference sequence). With 3 bases clipped from V and 3 bases from J, the junction kept 9 bases outside the gene matches. The CDR3 is 17 residues long. The CDR3 DNA reads as TGTGCCAGCAGCTCCTCGGGACTAGCGGGACAACTCTACGAGCAGTACTTC. Residues: CASSSSGLAGQLYEQYF.

This clone was observed a handful of times. The chain combines TRBV30 with TRBJ1-5; possible D gene TRBD1, 6 bases. CDR1 is GTSNPN, CDR2 SVGIG, per germline (reference sequence). The CDR3 loop spans 16 amino acids. V was trimmed by 5 bases and J by 3 bases, leaving 20 bases between them. The CDR3 DNA reads as TGTGCCTGGTCCTCAGGGGCTCAGACACCCAATCAGCCCCAGCATTTT. As protein: CAWSSGAQTPNQPQHF.

In its sample, this clone was seen once. The rearrangement links TRBV6-1 to TRBJ2-7; D gene uncertain. The CDR3 has 16 amino acids. Per germline, CDR1 MNHNS and CDR2 SASEGT. The germline V and J ends were trimmed by 0 bases and 2 bases, with 14 bases remaining between them. In DNA form, the CDR3 reads TGTGCCAGCAGTGAAGCCTCAGCAGGTGCTCCCTACGAGCAGTACTTC. Encoded protein: CASSEASAGAPYEQYF.

The chain recombines TRBV28 with TRBJ1-1; tentative D call: TRBD1 (5 bases). Germline assignment: CDR1 MDHEN and CDR2 SYDVKM. The V and J ends lost 3 bases and 11 bases respectively, with 13 bases between them. This CDR3 contains 12 residues. The CDR3 protein is CASSFGERGAFF. The CDR3 coding sequence is TGTGCCAGCAGTTTCGGTGAAAGGGGCGCTTTCTTT.

This clone appeared once. Other DNA sequences in the same sample also yield this CDR3. The chain uses TRBV7-9 and TRBJ1-1; D gene uncertain. The CDR3 covers 13 residues. The V end was cut by 1 base, the J end by 5 bases, with 8 bases between. Germline V gene sequence: CDR1 SEHNR, CDR2 FQNEAQ (reference sequence). In nucleotides, the CDR3 is TGTGCCAGCAGCTTAGGGGGAAGTACTGAAGCTTTCTTT. Its protein product is CASSLGGSTEAFF.

This sequence joins TRBV5-1 and TRBJ1-1; D perhaps matches TRBD1 (5 bases). V was clipped by 5 bases and J by 6 bases, with 14 bases between them. The germline V gene has CDR1 SGHRS and CDR2 YFSETQ. The CDR3 is 13 residues long. CDR3 sequence (DNA): TGCGCCAGCAGGATGGCAGGGATGCCTGAAGCTTTCTTT. The encoded protein is CASRMAGMPEAFF.

The V gene is TRBV18, the J gene TRBJ1-4; tentative D call: TRBD1 (6 bases). The CDR3 has 14 amino acids. Looked up from germline, CDR1 is KGHSH and CDR2 is LQKENI. The V and J ends lost 5 bases and 12 bases respectively, with 19 bases between them. The chain's CDR3 is CASSAGHTRRELFF. CDR3 bases: TGTGCCAGCTCAGCGGGACATACGAGAAGGGAACTGTTTTTT.

This clone was counted once. This chain uses TRBV6-1 with TRBJ2-7; 15 bases agree with TRBD2. The length of the CDR3 is 15 residues. J gave up 7 bases and V 4 bases, and 5 bases lay outside the gene matches. Germline assignment: CDR1 MNHNS and CDR2 SASEGT. CDR3 coding DNA: TGTGCCAGCAGTGGCGGGACTAGCGGGAGGAGAGAGCAGTACTTC. Translation: CASSGGTSGRREQYF.

The J gene is TRBJ2-7, the V gene TRBV6-6; tentatively, D is TRBD1 or TRBD2 (5 bases each). Between the trimmed V and J ends, which lost 5 bases and 3 bases, there was a span of 17 bases. The CDR3 loop spans 15 amino acids. Germline lookup yields CDR1 MNHNY and CDR2 SVGAGI (reference sequence). The CDR3 sequence is CASSRRPGTDYEQYF. CDR3 bases: TGTGCCAGCAGTCGACGGCCCGGGACGGACTACGAGCAGTACTTC.

The chain is built from TRBV7-2 and TRBJ2-1, with 9 bases fitting TRBD2. V trimming: 4 bases; J trimming: 8 bases; junction bases outside the gene matches: 12. This CDR3 contains 16 residues. Germline V gives CDR1 SGHTA, CDR2 FQGNSA. CDR3: CASSSQGSGSFHEQFF. CDR3 coding DNA: TGTGCCAGCAGCTCCCAGGGTAGCGGGAGTTTCCATGAGCAGTTCTTC.

The rearrangement joins TRBV28 to TRBJ2-5; D is uncertain. Germline lookup yields CDR1 MDHEN and CDR2 SYDVKM. The CDR3 loop spans 16 amino acids. Trimming took 6 bases from V and 7 from J, leaving 24 bases between them. The CDR3 nucleotides read TGTGCCAGCAGCTCAGTTGCCGGGCCCTCATCGGGGACCCAGTACTTC. Encoded protein: CASSSVAGPSSGTQYF.

The rearrangement joins TRBV9 to TRBJ2-7; D is perhaps TRBD2 (5 bases). CDR1 is SGDLS and CDR2 is YYNGEE in the germline V gene. This CDR3 is built from 16 residues. Trimming shortened V by 0 bases and J by 6 bases, and 19 bases separated the two germline ends. The CDR3: CASSVGRGRGKGEQYF. The CDR3 nucleotides are TGTGCCAGCAGCGTAGGGAGAGGGCGAGGAAAGGGCGAGCAGTACTTC.